A selection of T cell receptor beta chains follows, all from one sample in a study of cytomegalovirus exposure and HLA in healthy donors. The protocol was immunoSEQ multiplex PCR, while the TCRdb copy is restricted to in-frame clones and leaves out a portion. The sample lists about 160,000 clones, around four fifths occurring once. Input material: PBMCs. These TCRs come from a man younger than 40 in good health and CMV-seronegative. Both conserved end residues are part of each CDR3. D genes are given only for firm matches. Some rows have no size entry. The others give once, few or many, or a class for an expanded clone.

v_gene	j_gene	d_gene	abundance	CDR3aa	CDR3nt
TRBV7-2	TRBJ2-2	TRBD2	-	CASSKDAGGGELFF	TGTGCCAGCAGCAAAGACGCGGGAGGCGGGGAGCTGTTTTTT
TRBV28	TRBJ1-6	TRBD1	once	CASSLGDRESPLHF	TGTGCCAGCAGTTTAGGGGACAGGGAATCACCCCTCCACTTT
TRBV5-8	TRBJ1-5	-	-	CASSPALHSRAQHF	TGTGCCAGCAGCCCCGCCCTACATAGCAGGGCCCAGCATTTT
TRBV11-1	TRBJ2-3	TRBD1	-	CASGRRTGLDTQYF	TGTGCCAGCGGCCGACGGACAGGTTTGGATACGCAGTATTTT
TRBV19	TRBJ1-6	-	-	CASTFGGNSPLHF	TGTGCCAGTACTTTCGGAGGCAATTCACCCCTCCACTTT
TRBV11-2	TRBJ2-6	TRBD1	-	CASSLVPGGQSSGANVLTF	TGTGCCAGCAGCTTAGTACCTGGGGGACAGAGCTCTGGGGCCAACGTCCTGACTTTC
TRBV6-5	TRBJ1-3	TRBD1	-	CASSYQGVSSGNTIYF	TGTGCCAGCAGTTACCAGGGGGTCAGCTCTGGAAACACCATATATTTT
TRBV7-2	TRBJ1-1	TRBD1	-	CASSSGQMNTEAFF	TGTGCCAGCAGCTCGGGACAGATGAACACTGAAGCTTTCTTT
TRBV10-3	TRBJ1-5	-	-	CAISEWQGSNQPQHF	TGTGCCATCAGTGAGTGGCAGGGTAGCAATCAGCCCCAGCATTTT
TRBV30	TRBJ1-3	-	-	CAWSDLGNTIYF	TGTGCCTGGAGTGATCTTGGAAACACCATATATTTT
TRBV2	TRBJ2-7	-	-	CASKFDSPSYEQYF	TGTGCCAGCAAATTCGACAGCCCCTCCTACGAGCAGTACTTC
TRBV10-2	TRBJ2-1	TRBD1	few	CASIKTGGPYNEQFF	TGCGCCAGCATCAAAACAGGGGGCCCTTACAATGAGCAGTTCTTC
TRBV14	TRBJ1-1	-	-	CASSRGQLNTEAFF	TGTGCCAGCAGCCGCGGACAGTTGAACACTGAAGCTTTCTTT
TRBV2	TRBJ1-5	TRBD1	-	CASSPDRAGQPQHF	TGTGCCAGCAGCCCGGACAGGGCCGGTCAGCCCCAGCATTTT
TRBV7-2	TRBJ2-2	-	-	CASSLGVGAGELFF	TGTGCCAGCAGCTTAGGAGTCGGGGCCGGGGAGCTGTTTTTT
TRBV30	TRBJ2-1	TRBD2	-	CAWSVGLAGVYNEQFF	TGTGCCTGGAGTGTAGGACTAGCGGGAGTTTACAATGAGCAGTTCTTC
TRBV10-1	TRBJ2-7	TRBD1	-	CASSKTGDYEQYF	TGCGCCAGCAGCAAAACAGGGGACTACGAGCAGTACTTC
TRBV7-7	TRBJ2-7	TRBD1	-	CASSPRQGPTYEQYF	TGTGCTAGCAGCCCTCGACAGGGGCCGACCTACGAGCAGTACTTC
TRBV5-1	TRBJ2-5	TRBD2	-	CASSHPSGETQYF	TGCGCCAGCAGCCACCCTAGCGGGGAGACCCAGTACTTC
TRBV7-3	TRBJ2-2	-	-	CASSLRSGSGTGELFF	TGTGCCAGCAGCTTACGGTCGGGGAGCGGCACCGGGGAGCTGTTTTTT
TRBV7-9	TRBJ2-5	TRBD2	-	CASNTARAGLVGETQYF	TGTGCCAGCAACACAGCCCGGGCGGGACTAGTCGGGGAGACCCAGTACTTC
TRBV4-1	TRBJ2-7	-	-	CASSQRSSSYEQYF	TGCGCCAGCAGCCAACGTAGCAGCTCCTACGAGCAGTACTTC
TRBV5-6	TRBJ1-5	-	-	CASSFRQGRNQPQHF	TGTGCCAGCAGCTTTAGACAAGGAAGAAATCAGCCCCAGCATTTT
TRBV2	TRBJ2-7	TRBD1	-	CASRTLDRGVVEQYF	TGTGCCAGCAGAACCCTGGACAGGGGAGTGGTCGAGCAGTACTTC
TRBV6-6	TRBJ2-5	TRBD2	-	CASSFAGGFQETQYF	TGTGCCAGCAGTTTTGCGGGAGGGTTCCAAGAGACCCAGTACTTC
TRBV6-5	TRBJ1-6	-	-	CASRQGSSYNSPLHF	TGTGCCAGCCGGCAGGGGAGCTCCTATAATTCACCCCTCCACTTT
TRBV7-7	TRBJ2-3	TRBD2	-	CASSLGGRDTDTQYF	TGTGCTAGCAGCTTAGGCGGGAGGGACACAGATACGCAGTATTTT
TRBV4-1	TRBJ2-6	-	-	CASSLGTGRASSGANVLTF	TGCGCCAGCAGCCTGGGCACGGGCAGGGCGTCCTCTGGGGCCAACGTCCTGACTTTC
TRBV5-4	TRBJ2-7	TRBD2	-	CASSLEREISVYEQYF	TGTGCCAGCAGCTTGGAGCGGGAGATTAGTGTCTACGAGCAGTACTTC
TRBV21-1	TRBJ1-6	-	-	CASSKGGEVGSPLHF	TGTGCCAGCAGCAAAGGAGGGGAGGTAGGTTCACCCCTCCACTTT
TRBV5-1	TRBJ2-2	TRBD2	-	CASSYPPGGGPSGELFF	TGCGCCAGCAGCTATCCACCCGGCGGGGGGCCGTCCGGGGAGCTGTTTTTT
TRBV27	TRBJ2-1	TRBD2	-	CASSSRTSGKVNEQFF	TGTGCCAGCAGTTCTCGGACTAGCGGGAAGGTAAATGAGCAGTTCTTC
TRBV11-3	TRBJ2-5	TRBD1	-	CASSPRGTGTETQYF	TGTGCCAGCAGCCCCCGCGGGACAGGGACGGAGACCCAGTACTTC
TRBV18	TRBJ1-5	TRBD1	-	CASSPPGTDGNQPQHF	TGTGCCAGCTCACCACCCGGGACAGACGGCAATCAGCCCCAGCATTTT
TRBV28	TRBJ2-1	TRBD1	-	CASSLPTGTGAFEWFF	TGTGCCAGCAGTCTACCGACCGGGACAGGGGCCTTCGAGTGGTTCTTC
TRBV15	TRBJ1-1	TRBD1	-	CATRGDRGLLGAFF	TGTGCCACCAGAGGAGACAGGGGGCTATTGGGAGCTTTCTTT
TRBV29-1	TRBJ2-2	TRBD2	-	CSVVSSGDTGELFF	TGCAGCGTTGTGTCTAGCGGGGACACCGGGGAGCTGTTTTTT
TRBV12-5	TRBJ2-1	-	-	CASGLVYTDPLGANEQFF	TGTGCTAGTGGTTTGGTGTATACAGACCCTCTTGGGGCCAATGAGCAGTTCTTC
TRBV4-3	TRBJ2-7	-	-	CASSQDRPQGFGYEQYF	TGCGCCAGCAGCCAAGATAGGCCCCAGGGGTTTGGTTACGAGCAGTACTTC
TRBV7-3	TRBJ1-1	-	-	CASSFSRGDTEAFF	TGTGCCAGCAGCTTTTCTCGGGGGGACACTGAAGCTTTCTTT
TRBV7-2	TRBJ2-7	TRBD2	-	CASSYAGGPTYEQYF	TGTGCCAGCAGCTATGCGGGAGGGCCGACCTACGAGCAGTACTTC
TRBV6-1	TRBJ2-3	-	-	CASSEGTRADTQYF	TGTGCCAGCAGTGAAGGAACTCGCGCAGATACGCAGTATTTT
TRBV5-1	TRBJ1-2	TRBD1	-	CASSQSVGTAKVYGYTF	TGCGCCAGCAGTCAATCCGTCGGGACAGCCAAAGTTTATGGCTACACCTTC
TRBV10-3	TRBJ2-7	-	-	CAISVAFELEQYF	TGTGCCATCAGTGTAGCGTTCGAACTCGAGCAGTACTTC
TRBV7-9	TRBJ2-7	TRBD1	-	CASGGQTYEQYF	TGTGCCAGCGGGGGACAGACCTACGAGCAGTACTTC
TRBV25-1	TRBJ1-1	-	-	CASSESGVRAEAFF	TGTGCCAGCAGTGAATCAGGGGTTAGGGCTGAAGCTTTCTTT
TRBV28	TRBJ1-6	-	-	CASTGQFYNSPLHF	TGTGCCAGCACCGGACAGTTCTATAATTCACCCCTCCACTTT
TRBV6-6	TRBJ2-6	-	-	CASRPGEAGANVLTF	TGTGCCAGCAGGCCAGGGGAAGCTGGGGCCAACGTCCTGACTTTC